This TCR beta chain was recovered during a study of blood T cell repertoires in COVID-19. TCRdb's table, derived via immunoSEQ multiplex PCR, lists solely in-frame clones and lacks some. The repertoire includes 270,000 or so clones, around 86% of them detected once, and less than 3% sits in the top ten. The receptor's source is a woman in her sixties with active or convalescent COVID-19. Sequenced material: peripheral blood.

CDR3 loop: CASSQESGQGFATNEKLFF. DNA for the CDR3: TGCGCCAGCAGCCAAGAGTCAGGCCAGGGTTTTGCAACTAATGAAAAACTGTTTTTT. The J gene is TRBJ1-4, the V gene TRBV4-1; a weak D match, TRBD1 (5 bases). Per the germline V gene, CDR1 is MGHRA and CDR2 is YSYEKL. Trimming shortened V by 0 bases and J by 0 bases, and 17 bases separated the two germline ends. This CDR3 spans 19 amino acids.